The sequence of this TCR beta chain was determined in a study of human T cells and chemical hapten exposure. CDR1 and CDR2 from the germline V gene are MNHNS and SASEGT. The CDR3 contains 14 residues. Trimming cost V 0 bases and J 4 bases, with 9 bases left between them. Via MiXCR, TCRdb re-called the 5' RACE reads, giving one row per CDR3 protein. Of about 140,000 distinct CDR3 sequences listed, around 4.4% were seen once; the top ten hold roughly 1.4%. Extraction yielded total RNA from whole blood (unfractionated). This clonotype has ten or more counts. The chain carries TRBV6-1 and TRBJ1-2; D gene unclear. The clonotype comes from a female donor in good health. CDR3 DNA: TGTGCCAGCAGTGAAGCCTGGGCCCCCTATGGCTACACCTTC. This translates into CASSEAWAPYGYTF.